Listed below are T cell receptor beta chains from one sample, sequenced in a study of T cells expressing NK-cell markers. TCRdb re-called the 5' RACE reads; every CDR3 protein appears as one record, without DNA. The sample holds around 280,000 distinct CDR3 sequences. The sequenced sample was blood T cells: a sorted CD56 or NKG2C T cell subset, CD4+ or CD8+ T cells, or bulk PBMC T cells (not recorded which). These TCRs come from a man aged 18 to 35 in good health. The CDR3 runs from the conserved cysteine through the conserved F or W. Each record gives: V gene, J gene, CDR3 protein.

>TRBV9|TRBJ2-3
CASSVGLAGLTDTQYF
>TRBV6-1|TRBJ2-7
CASSAVPGAGEQYF
>TRBV28|TRBJ2-7
CASSVQDPRGEQYF
>TRBV19|TRBJ2-1
CASSIGPFGRERSYNEQFF
>TRBV12-3/TRBV12-4|TRBJ2-1
CASSLGTRVSDEQFF
>TRBV12-3/TRBV12-4|TRBJ1-5
CASSPGTPIIRSQPQHF
>TRBV12-3/TRBV12-4|TRBJ2-5
CASSKPGRGPETQYF
>TRBV2|TRBJ2-7
CASSSPSGLAGEQYF
>TRBV5-4|TRBJ2-1
CASSLDRDEQFF
>TRBV20-1|TRBJ2-3
CSAQLTDTQYF
>TRBV28|TRBJ1-4
CASSGRALLFF
>TRBV7-3|TRBJ2-2
CASGQTSGELFF
>TRBV6-5|TRBJ2-1
CASSYLAGSRTYNEQFF
>TRBV29-1|TRBJ1-2
CSVAPLVLKGYTF
>TRBV5-1|TRBJ1-3
CASSLAGVRSGNTIYF
>TRBV14|TRBJ1-4
CASSQFTGGRPNEKLFF
>TRBV5-1|TRBJ2-2
CASSLAPLAGGNTGELFF
>TRBV20-1|TRBJ1-2
CSARTPGWDYGYTF
>TRBV15|TRBJ1-3
CATSRGDSSGNTIYF
>TRBV5-6|TRBJ1-1
CASSSRRFMNTEAFF
>TRBV6-5|TRBJ2-1
CASRERVGEQFF
>TRBV12-3/TRBV12-4|TRBJ2-1
CASSPVPSSNEQFF
>TRBV12-3/TRBV12-4|TRBJ1-5
CASSSITGGGPQHF
>TRBV29-1|TRBJ1-2
CSYDRAYGYTF
>TRBV4-2|TRBJ1-2
CASSPRTRDYGYTF
>TRBV20-1|TRBJ2-4
CSAREGAGGGNIQYF
>TRBV27|TRBJ2-3
CASSLSRVSTDTQYF
>TRBV30|TRBJ2-7
CAWRPLGLAGPYEQYF
>TRBV7-2|TRBJ2-7
CASSFSGLYEQYF
>TRBV5-1|TRBJ2-3
CASSFMTRNTDTQYF
>TRBV7-2|TRBJ2-1
CASCFAGTYEQFF
>TRBV20-1|TRBJ1-1
CSAPQSGGTEAFF
>TRBV6-5|TRBJ1-5
CASTHELGFSNQPQHF
>TRBV7-8|TRBJ2-3
CASSYGVLGDTQYF
>TRBV20-1|TRBJ2-5
CSARTGDGQETQYF
>TRBV20-1|TRBJ2-5
CSALTGGVETQYF
>TRBV12-3/TRBV12-4|TRBJ2-4
CASRTDRDRQYF
>TRBV29-1|TRBJ2-5
CSTLSGVRGETQYF
>TRBV29-1|TRBJ2-5
CSVEGGTRSRETQYF
>TRBV24-1|TRBJ2-1
CATSVGGRGEQFF
>TRBV28|TRBJ2-7
CASSSPGQGTDEQYF
>TRBV12-3/TRBV12-4|TRBJ1-6
CASSPTGNGNSPLHF
>TRBV25-1|TRBJ2-1
CASSAGRASGNEQFF
>TRBV29-1|TRBJ2-1
CSVGPPTWVKLEQFF
>TRBV12-3/TRBV12-4|TRBJ2-7
CASSYDRVYEQYF
>TRBV12-3/TRBV12-4|TRBJ1-2
CASSSGDYGYTF
>TRBV6-4|TRBJ2-3
CASSRREGRDTQYF
>TRBV5-6|TRBJ2-7
CASSLVGVHSYEQYF
>TRBV27|TRBJ2-2
CASSLSLGRGGELFF
>TRBV6-1|TRBJ2-7
CASSQTRTGEQYF
>TRBV2|TRBJ1-1
CASSVRGGANTEAFF
>TRBV7-2|TRBJ1-5
CASSLGQAYQPQHF
>TRBV5-4|TRBJ2-2
CASSLYRVGITGELFF
>TRBV6-1|TRBJ1-5
CASRDPGQGAIRPQHF
>TRBV29-1|TRBJ2-3
CSVTRVHTDTQYF
>TRBV5-1|TRBJ1-1
CASSPGQREAFF
>TRBV6-2/TRBV6-3|TRBJ1-2
CASSYRLDYGYTF